The subject of this entry is one TCR beta chain. Antigen unknown. Germline V lookup: CDR1 MNHEY, CDR2 SVGAGI. V was shortened by 5 bases and J by 7 bases, with 15 bases between the two germline ends. The CDR3 length is 14 residues. This record comes from a study of cytomegalovirus exposure and HLA in healthy donors. Study-wide context: HLA-typed donors contributed some 83 million unique TCRs, which were held in an early data release. Study-wide results and caveats: Association of a missense DCLRE1C variant with TCR beta V- and J-gene trimming was reported in a later analysis. It is likely that the observed cluster of highly shared sequence variants was a sequencing artifact.

Primers included in the PCR were 60 Vbeta and 13 Jbeta primers. Here immunoSEQ multiplex PCR was the method, and the copy in TCRdb shows in-frame clones only, minus some. The table lists 160,000 or so clones, approximately 84% of them singletons. The chain joins TRBV6-5 to TRBJ1-5; TRBD1 is a possible D gene (6 bases). This clonotype was sampled from a young woman in good health and CMV-seronegative. Sequencing was performed on PBMCs. The CDR3: CASSEGGDGQPQHF. As DNA, the CDR3 is TGTGCCAGCAGTGAAGGGGGGGATGGGCAGCCCCAGCATTTT.